This T cell receptor beta chain was captured in a study of response to subunit inactivated influenza vaccine. Overall study findings and caveats: Every seasonal influenza vaccination brings in few new T cells, the authors suggested.

This clonotype was counted only a few times. The antigen is unknown. Each CDR3 protein gets one entry after TCRdb re-called the RT-PCR reads with MiXCR. In the table there are 250,000 to 350,000 distinct CDR3 sequences, approximately 20% of which are singletons. The CDR3 length is 13 residues. V was shortened by 5 bases and J by 0 bases, with 7 bases between the two germline ends. From germline, CDR1 is DFQATT and CDR2 SNEGSKA (reference sequence). The chain couples TRBV20-1 to TRBJ2-2; no firm D call. The sample was PBMCs from blood, taken less than 22 months after vaccination. This clonotype was obtained from a man aged 50-75 years who received an inactivated influenza vaccine. For the CDR3, the DNA is TGCAGTGCTTCTAGTCCGAACACCGGGGAGCTGTTTTTT. It is translated as CSASSPNTGELFF.